Given below is one T cell receptor (beta chain) in context. The antigen remains undetermined. This record belongs to a study of T cell responses to AZD1222 COVID-19 vaccine. The V gene end was trimmed by 7 bases and the J gene end by 7 bases; junction bases not matched to a gene: 13. The CDR3 totals 15 residues. CDR1 is SGHRS and CDR2 is YFSETQ in the germline V gene. Study-wide results and limits: With two AZD1222 doses given, Spike-specific TCR breadth and depth both rose. Reportedly, nearly half the spike-specific TCRs target unmutated variant regions. There were mostly white British donors and more females than males, and clonal diversity was possibly underestimated. Researchers report vaccine-associated CD4 TCRs spanning spike, with dominance at 160-218 and 743-854.

Sequencing was performed with immunoSEQ multiplex PCR; in TCRdb, only in-frame clones are kept and a portion is missing. The sample contains roughly 100,000 clones, 91% of which appear only once. This chain uses TRBV5-1 with TRBJ2-7; TRBD1 agrees at 11 bases. Sequenced material: peripheral blood, taken on day 0 of AZD1222 vaccination. The receptor was derived from an adult in good health. The CDR3 nucleotides are TGCGCCAGCCGTAGGATAGGACAGGGGGCGGAAGAGCAGTACTTC. It encodes CASRRIGQGAEEQYF.